Presented here are 21 T cell receptor beta chains from one specimen sequenced in a study of technical replicates of blood from a handful of donors (dated by TCRdb to about 2017). The library was built by means of the immunoSEQ multiplex PCR assay. In TCRdb, the immuneACCESS table is reduced to in-frame sequences with V and J assigned. These tables do not hold every clone; where another copy was compared, an unresolved V gene accounts for under half, and the others remain unexplained. The sample table records 91,000 or so clones; about 95% of these occur just once. Together, the top ten hold roughly 0.2% of the sample. The material sequenced was T cells isolated from PBMCs. All receptors derive from a human donor in good health.

The V gene is TRBV7-8, the J gene TRBJ1-5, with D perhaps matching TRBD1 (5 bases). Trimming left V 3 bases short and J 2 bases short, with 8 bases between. Germline lookup yields CDR1 SGHVS and CDR2 FQNEAQ. This CDR3 has 14 amino acids. CDR3 sequence: CASSFPTGNQPQHF. In DNA form, the CDR3 reads TGTGCCAGCAGCTTCCCGACAGGCAATCAGCCCCAGCATTTT.

The V gene is TRBV4-1, the J gene TRBJ2-1; 12 bases map to TRBD2. Germline lookup yields CDR1 MGHRA and CDR2 YSYEKL. The CDR3 has 16 residues. The V and J ends lost 0 bases and 6 bases, in that order; junction bases with no gene match: 3. The CDR3, as DNA: TGCGCCAGCAGCCAAGATTGGACTAGCGGGGCCAATGAGCAGTTCTTC. Residues: CASSQDWTSGANEQFF.

This sequence joins TRBV15 and TRBJ2-1; TRBD2 might be the D (6 bases). The CDR3 is 13 amino acids. CDR1 and CDR2 (germline): LNHNV, YYDKDF (reference sequence). V lost 0 bases, J lost 13 bases, and 13 bases lay in between. CDR3 sequence: CATSREVRRGQFF. For the CDR3, the DNA is TGTGCCACCAGCAGAGAGGTGAGGCGGGGCCAGTTCTTC.

CDR3 residues: CASSYEAGVHEQFF. As DNA, the CDR3 is TGCGCCAGCAGCTATGAAGCGGGAGTACATGAGCAGTTCTTC. This chain joins TRBV5-1 and TRBJ2-1; TRBD2 aligns across 8 bases. CDR3 size: 14 residues. The germline CDR1 and CDR2 sequences are SGHRS and YFSETQ. Unmatched junction bases numbered 7, after V lost 3 bases and J lost 8 bases.

The J gene is TRBJ2-1, the V gene TRBV5-1; maybe TRBD1 (5 bases). The CDR3 is 15 amino acids. V lost 2 bases to trimming and J lost 7 bases, with 16 bases between them. The V gene's germline CDR1 is SGHRS and CDR2 YFSETQ. CDR3: CASSFGLGLGNEQFF. The CDR3 nucleotides are TGCGCCAGCAGCTTTGGGTTGGGGCTCGGGAATGAGCAGTTCTTC.

The count of this clone is one. J is TRBJ1-6 and V is TRBV4-1; 7 bases line up with TRBD1. The CDR3 extends over 13 amino acids. CDR1 and CDR2 (germline): MGHRA, YSYEKL. Trimming removed 3 bases from V and 16 bases from J; junction bases left unmatched: 9. This CDR3 is CASSQIETGSLHF. CDR3 DNA sequence: TGCGCCAGCAGCCAGATAGAGACAGGGTCTCTCCACTTT.

The J gene is TRBJ2-1, the V gene TRBV28, with 11 bases matching TRBD2. V lost 5 bases and J lost 6; bases outside the gene matches: 6. The CDR3 is 15 amino acids. Germline-derived CDR1 and CDR2 are MDHEN and SYDVKM. Here the CDR3 reads CASSIAGGPRNEQFF. DNA for the CDR3: TGTGCCAGCAGTATAGCGGGGGGGCCGCGCAATGAGCAGTTCTTC.

The chain employs TRBV9 and TRBJ1-1; TRBD1 aligns across 9 bases. Per the germline V gene, CDR1 is SGDLS and CDR2 is YYNGEE. The CDR3 is 13 residues long. V shed 3 bases and J 6 bases; nucleotides not matched to a gene: 3. This chain's CDR3 is CASSGGQGPEAFF. The CDR3 bases are TGTGCCAGCAGCGGTGGACAGGGGCCTGAAGCTTTCTTT.

This chain connects TRBV27 to TRBJ2-3; no clear D gene. Between the trimmed V and J ends, which lost 1 base and 6 bases, there was a span of 11 bases. CDR1 MNHEY and CDR2 SMNVEV come from the germline V gene (reference sequence). The CDR3 runs 14 residues. For the CDR3, the DNA is TGTGCCAGCAGTTTATTTCGCGGCTCGGATACGCAGTATTTT. The encoded protein is CASSLFRGSDTQYF.

The chain combines TRBV15 with TRBJ2-2; 8 bases are shared with TRBD2. V dropped 5 bases and J dropped 6; count of bases not matched to a gene: 5. The germline V gene encodes CDR1 LNHNV and CDR2 YYDKDF (reference sequence). The CDR3 is 14 amino acids. CDR3 loop: CATSSGLGAGELFF. Here the CDR3 DNA reads TGTGCCACCAGCTCGGGACTAGGGGCCGGGGAGCTGTTTTTT.

The rearrangement links TRBV2 to TRBJ2-7; weak D call: TRBD2 (5 bases). V was clipped by 6 bases and J by 3 bases, with 18 bases between them. There are 15 residues in the CDR3. The germline V gene encodes CDR1 SNHLY and CDR2 FYNNEI. The CDR3 reads CASSRTPIEGYEQYF. The CDR3 region has the DNA TGTGCCAGCAGCAGAACCCCAATAGAGGGCTACGAGCAGTACTTC.

This sequence joins TRBV6-1 and TRBJ1-1; D is possibly TRBD1 (6 bases). V was clipped by 1 base and J by 5 bases, with 8 bases between them. The CDR3 covers 13 residues. Germline assignment: CDR1 MNHNS and CDR2 SASEGT. The CDR3 sequence: CASSEDRATEAFF. For the CDR3, the DNA is TGTGCCAGCAGTGAAGACAGGGCTACTGAAGCTTTCTTT.

The chain is built from TRBV11-3 and TRBJ2-7; TRBD1 might be the D (6 bases). V lost 8 bases and J lost 4, with 18 bases in between. There are 14 residues in the CDR3. Germline assignment: CDR1 SGHNT and CDR2 YENEEA. In nucleotides, the CDR3 is TGTGCCAGCTCCTCGGACTGGGGGCAGTACGAGCAGTACTTC. Amino acids: CASSSDWGQYEQYF.

V usage is TRBV28 and J usage is TRBJ1-1, with TRBD1 as a possible D gene (6 bases). This CDR3 spans 12 amino acids. Trimming left V 1 base short and J 9 bases short, with 9 bases between. Germline V gene sequence: CDR1 MDHEN, CDR2 SYDVKM. The CDR3 DNA is TGTGCCAGCAGTTTATCAGGGACACAAGCTTTCTTT. Residues: CASSLSGTQAFF.

V gene TRBV19 combines with J gene TRBJ2-1, with TRBD2 as a possible D gene (6 bases). The CDR3 has 16 residues. The ends were cut back, 5 bases at V and 5 bases at J, with 19 bases in the middle. Per the germline V gene, CDR1 is LNHDA and CDR2 is SQIVND (reference sequence). As DNA, the CDR3 is TGTGCCAGTAGTCGATGGGGGGTCGGATCTAACAATGAGCAGTTCTTC. Protein: CASSRWGVGSNNEQFF.

The gene calls are TRBV2 and TRBJ2-1, with D hard to call. The germline gives CDR1 SNHLY, CDR2 FYNNEI. Trimming removed 2 bases at V and 4 bases at J, with 3 bases between. The CDR3 consists of 12 residues. The CDR3 nucleotides are TGTGCCAGCAGTGAACGGTACAATGAGCAGTTCTTC. Translated, it gives CASSERYNEQFF.

This chain links TRBV5-1 with TRBJ2-7; tentatively, D is TRBD1 (6 bases). Germline V CDR1 and CDR2: SGHRS, YFSETQ. V lost 4 bases to trimming and J lost 2 bases, with 10 bases between them. The CDR3 length is 13 residues. The DNA of the CDR3 is TGCGCCAGCAGCCCAGGGACAACCTACGAGCAGTACTTC. Protein: CASSPGTTYEQYF. Together with reference TRBV5-1 and TRBJ2-7, the CDR3 gives the full variable domain: KAGVTQTPRYLIKTRGQQVTLSCSPISGHRSVSWYQQTPGQGLQFLFEYFSETQRNKGNFPGRFSGRQFSNSRSEMNVSTLELGDSALYLCASSPGTTYEQYFGPGTRLTVT.

This chain links TRBV5-4 with TRBJ2-3; D is possibly TRBD2 (5 bases). Germline lookup yields CDR1 SGHNT and CDR2 YYREEE (reference sequence). The CDR3 is 16 amino acids. V was pared by 3 bases and J by 0 bases, with 14 bases between. The CDR3 protein is CASSSASSGSTDTQYF. Written as DNA, the CDR3 is TGTGCCAGCAGCTCCGCAAGTTCGGGGAGCACAGATACGCAGTATTTT.

This chain uses TRBV7-9 with TRBJ2-7, with 9 bases identical to TRBD1. Germline V gene data show CDR1 as SEHNR and CDR2 as FQNEAQ (reference sequence). This CDR3 is built from 16 residues. V lost 4 bases, J lost 5 bases, and 12 bases stayed unmatched. The CDR3 coding sequence is TGTGCCAGCAGCTCTTCCAGTGGGACAGGGTCCCACGAGCAGTACTTC. It codes for CASSSSSGTGSHEQYF.

The chain couples TRBV4-1 to TRBJ2-1; the match to TRBD1 covers 7 bases. The CDR3 has 16 residues. The J segment lost 4 bases and the V segment lost 3 bases, leaving 9 bases of the junction unmatched. CDR1 and CDR2 (germline): MGHRA, YSYEKL. The CDR3 nucleotides read TGCGCCAGCAGCCAGCCGGGACAGTCCCCTTACAATGAGCAGTTCTTC. Amino acid sequence: CASSQPGQSPYNEQFF.

The chain links TRBV19 to TRBJ2-7; TRBD1 matches at 7 bases. V dropped 6 bases and J dropped 4; count of bases not matched to a gene: 9. The germline gives CDR1 LNHDA, CDR2 SQIVND (reference sequence). The CDR3 is 14 residues long. The CDR3 bases are TGTGCCAGTAGCCCACAGGGGTTTTGGTACGAGCAGTACTTC. It codes for CASSPQGFWYEQYF.